This TCR beta chain was identified during a study of OX40 agonist ivuxolimab in advanced cancers. Study-level background: As their treatment, patients were administered ivuxolimab, an agonistic anti-OX40 (CD134) antibody. Partial responses occurred in Three dose-escalation patients, one with hepatocellular carcinoma and two with cutaneous melanoma.

This table comes from immunoSEQ multiplex PCR, and its TCRdb copy is limited to in-frame clones, with some not included. Of about 89,000 clones in the sample, approximately 90% are singletons; the top ten hold approximately 0.28%. Germline CDR1 is MNHNS and CDR2 is SASEGT. The CDR3 loop spans 16 amino acids. With V trimmed by 4 bases and J by 4 bases, 13 bases remained unmatched. This chain connects TRBV6-1 to TRBJ2-7; 7 nucleotides align to TRBD1. The TCR was taken from an adult with an advanced solid tumor such as melanoma, head and neck, liver or kidney cancer. Specimen: CD4+ or CD8+ T cells sorted from blood, collected in a trial of the OX40 agonist ivuxolimab. The CDR3 DNA follows: TGTGCCAGCAGTGCTCCTTCCGGGACAGCCCTTTACGAGCAGTACTTC. This encodes CASSAPSGTALYEQYF.